The rows below give T cell receptor beta chains drawn from one sample of a study of shared clonotypes between healthy human individuals. The repertoire was sequenced with immunoSEQ multiplex PCR; TCRdb's copy has only in-frame clones and lacks some. Among approximately 2.5 million clones listed, 93% were seen once. Specimen: naive CD4+ T cells from PBMCs. These TCRs come from a man between 18 and 29 years old in good health. Some clones in this sample may be carry-over from other donors' samples. CDR3s include the opening cysteine and the closing phenylalanine or tryptophan. D genes are given only for firm matches. The size field is filled for only some rows; it gives once, few, many or a size class.

abundance	v_gene	d_gene	j_gene	CDR3nt	CDR3aa
.	TRBV5-1	.	TRBJ2-7	TGCGCCAGCAGCTTGACCGGATCCGAGCAGTACTTC	CASSLTGSEQYF
.	TRBV28	TRBD1	TRBJ2-5	TGTGCCAGCAGGTTAGAGACAGGGAAGATGGAGACCCAGTACTTC	CASRLETGKMETQYF
.	TRBV23-1	.	TRBJ2-4	TGCGCCAGCAGGTGGGGTACGACCAAAAACATTCAGTACTTC	CASRWGTTKNIQYF
.	TRBV7-9	.	TRBJ2-7	TGTGCCAGCAGCTTAGGGGCAGGGTCCTACGAGCAGTACTTC	CASSLGAGSYEQYF
few	TRBV29-1	.	TRBJ1-1	TGCAGCGTTGATCCGGGGCAGGGCACTGAAGCTTTCTTT	CSVDPGQGTEAFF
.	TRBV5-8	.	TRBJ1-5	TGTGCCAGCAGCTTGACAGGGATAGTTCAGCCCCAGCATTTT	CASSLTGIVQPQHF
.	TRBV11-1	.	TRBJ2-3	TGTGCCAGCAGCATAAGTCCGACTGGGGATACGCAGTATTTT	CASSISPTGDTQYF
.	TRBV7-9	.	TRBJ1-5	TGTGCCAGCAGCTTAGATCGAGGCAATCAGCCCCAGCATTTT	CASSLDRGNQPQHF
once	TRBV5-4	TRBD1	TRBJ2-7	TGTGCCAGCAGCTCTCCGACAGGGGACCACGAGCAGTACTTC	CASSSPTGDHEQYF
.	TRBV28	.	TRBJ2-3	TGTGCCACCCAAGGCACGGGAGAAGGTAGAGATACGCAGTATTTT	CATQGTGEGRDTQYF
.	TRBV10-3	.	TRBJ1-5	TGTGCCACCTCCTCAGGGGTTGGGGACAATCAGCCCCAGCATTTT	CATSSGVGDNQPQHF
.	TRBV25-1	.	TRBJ2-1	.	CASSSSTSGRYNEQFF
.	TRBV18	.	TRBJ1-4	TGTGCCAGCTCAGCCGGGACGGGGAATGAAAAACTGTTTTTT	CASSAGTGNEKLFF
.	TRBV9	.	TRBJ2-3	TGTGCCAGCAGCCCAACGACGTACGTCACGCAGTATTTT	CASSPTTYVTQYF
.	TRBV4-3	.	TRBJ2-7	TGCGCCAGCAGCCAAGATCTCCGGTATGGCGGGACCGAGCAGTACTTC	CASSQDLRYGGTEQYF
.	TRBV2	.	TRBJ2-5	TGTGCCAGCTTATTAGGGGCCAACAGGGAGACCCAGTACTTC	CASLLGANRETQYF
.	TRBV27	.	TRBJ2-3	TGTGCCAGCAGTTTTAACATACGGGATACGCAGTATTTT	CASSFNIRDTQYF
.	TRBV6-6	.	TRBJ2-4	TGTGCCAGCGGGCTTCTAGCCAAAAACATTCAGTACTTC	CASGLLAKNIQYF
.	TRBV19	.	TRBJ2-6	TGTGCCAGTAGTGTCGACAGTCCTGGGGCCAACGTCCTGACTTTC	CASSVDSPGANVLTF
.	TRBV15	TRBD2	TRBJ2-7	TGTGCCACCAGCAGGGCGGGACTAGCGGGAGGTTGGGGCTACGAGCAGTACTTC	CATSRAGLAGGWGYEQYF
.	TRBV6-1	TRBD1	TRBJ2-2	TGTGCCAGCAGTCAGGGGACAGCGGACACCGGGGAGCTGTTTTTT	CASSQGTADTGELFF
.	TRBV6-6	.	TRBJ1-5	TGTGCCAGCAGTTACTCACAGGGTTGGGATCAGCCCCAGCATTTT	CASSYSQGWDQPQHF
once	TRBV11-2	.	TRBJ1-1	TGTGCCAGCAGCTTAGATCAGTACGCTGAAGCTTTCTTT	CASSLDQYAEAFF
.	TRBV2	TRBD2	TRBJ2-1	TGTGCCAGCAGTATTGCGGGGAGGGATTACAATGAGCAGTTCTTC	CASSIAGRDYNEQFF
.	TRBV7-2	.	TRBJ2-7	TGTGCCAGCAGCTTAGACCAGGCGCTCCTAGACGAGCAGTACTTC	CASSLDQALLDEQYF
.	TRBV25-1	TRBD1	TRBJ2-1	TGTGCCAGCAGTGATCAAGACAGGGTACGTAGGAACAATGAGCAGTTCTTC	CASSDQDRVRRNNEQFF
.	TRBV29-1	TRBD2	TRBJ2-1	TGCAGCGTTGAAGGGGGACTAGCGGGAGGTCCGAGCTCCTACAATGAGCAGTTCTTC	CSVEGGLAGGPSSYNEQFF
.	TRBV5-1	TRBD2	TRBJ2-1	TGCGCCAGCGGCCCCCTCGGACTAGCGGGGGGTAAGTGGGTATACAATGAGCAGTTCTTC	CASGPLGLAGGKWVYNEQFF
.	TRBV10-3	TRBD2	TRBJ2-5	TGTGCCATCAGCCCTACCACTAGCGCGATCAAAGAGACCCAGTACTTC	CAISPTTSAIKETQYF